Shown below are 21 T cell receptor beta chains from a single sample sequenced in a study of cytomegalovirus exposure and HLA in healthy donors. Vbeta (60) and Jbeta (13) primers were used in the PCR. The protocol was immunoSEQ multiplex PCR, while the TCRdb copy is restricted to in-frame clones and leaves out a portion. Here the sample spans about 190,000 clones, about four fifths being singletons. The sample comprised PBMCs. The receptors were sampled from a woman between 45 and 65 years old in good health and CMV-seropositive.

In DNA form, the CDR3 reads TGTGCCAGCAGTCAACAGGGCAATAGCAATCAGCCCCAGCATTTT. This translates into CASSQQGNSNQPQHF. The rearrangement joins TRBV5-6 to TRBJ1-5, with a tentative D call TRBD1 (6 bases). Germline V lookup: CDR1 SGHDT, CDR2 YYEEEE. There are 15 residues in the CDR3. V lost 5 bases and J 0 bases, leaving 12 bases between the germline ends.

In nucleotides, the CDR3 is TGTGCCAGCAGTTACGGTAGCGGGGGGGCATGGAATGAGCAGTTCTTC. This encodes CASSYGSGGAWNEQFF. The chain links TRBV6-6 to TRBJ2-1; 11 bases are shared with TRBD2. The V and J ends lost 2 bases and 7 bases, in that order; junction bases with no gene match: 7. In germline, CDR1 is MNHNY, CDR2 SVGAGI (reference sequence). The length of the CDR3 is 16 residues.

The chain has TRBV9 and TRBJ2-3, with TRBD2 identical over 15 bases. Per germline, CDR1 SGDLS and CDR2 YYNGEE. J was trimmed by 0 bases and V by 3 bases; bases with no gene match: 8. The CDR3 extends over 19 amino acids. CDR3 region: CASSAEGLAGGLSTDTQYF. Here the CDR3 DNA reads TGTGCCAGCAGCGCAGAAGGACTAGCGGGGGGGCTTAGCACAGATACGCAGTATTTT.

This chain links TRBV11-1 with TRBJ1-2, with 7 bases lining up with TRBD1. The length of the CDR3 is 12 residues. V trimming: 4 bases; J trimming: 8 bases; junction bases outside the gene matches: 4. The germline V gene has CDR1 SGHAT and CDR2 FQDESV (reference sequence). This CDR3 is CASSSAGGGYTF. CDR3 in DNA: TGTGCCAGCAGCTCGGCAGGGGGAGGCTACACCTTC. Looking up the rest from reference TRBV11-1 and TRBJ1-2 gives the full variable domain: EAEVAQSPRYKITEKSQAVAFWCDPISGHATLYWYRQILGQGPELLVQFQDESVVDDSQLPKDRFSAERLKGVDSTLKIQPAELGDSAMYLCASSSAGGGYTFGSGTRLTVV.

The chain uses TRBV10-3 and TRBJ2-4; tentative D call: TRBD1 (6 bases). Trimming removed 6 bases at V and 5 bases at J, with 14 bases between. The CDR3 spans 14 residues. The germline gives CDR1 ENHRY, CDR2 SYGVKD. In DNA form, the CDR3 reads TGTGCCATCAGCCCCGGAAAGGGGGAAAACATTCAGTACTTC. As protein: CAISPGKGENIQYF.

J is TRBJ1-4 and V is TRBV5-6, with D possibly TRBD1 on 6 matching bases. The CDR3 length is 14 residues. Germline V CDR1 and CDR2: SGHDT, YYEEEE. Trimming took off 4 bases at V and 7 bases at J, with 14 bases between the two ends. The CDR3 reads CASSRQAFGEKLFF. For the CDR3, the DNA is TGTGCCAGCAGCCGACAGGCTTTCGGTGAAAAACTGTTTTTT. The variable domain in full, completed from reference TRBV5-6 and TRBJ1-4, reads DAGVTQSPTHLIKTRGQQVTLRCSPKSGHDTVSWYQQALGQGPQFIFQYYEEEERQRGNFPDRFSGHQFPNYSSELNVNALLLGDSALYLCASSRQAFGEKLFFGSGTQLSVL.

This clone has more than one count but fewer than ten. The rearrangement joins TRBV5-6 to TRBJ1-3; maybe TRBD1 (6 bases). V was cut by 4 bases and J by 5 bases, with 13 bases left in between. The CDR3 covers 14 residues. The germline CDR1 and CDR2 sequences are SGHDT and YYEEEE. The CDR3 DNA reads TGTGCCAGCAGCGGGGGGGGGACAAGAAACACCATATATTTT. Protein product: CASSGGGTRNTIYF.

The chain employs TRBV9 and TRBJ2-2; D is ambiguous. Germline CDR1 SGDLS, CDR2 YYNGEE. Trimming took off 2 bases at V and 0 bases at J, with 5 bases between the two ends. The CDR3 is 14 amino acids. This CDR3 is CASSVPSNTGELFF. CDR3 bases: TGTGCCAGCAGCGTCCCTTCGAACACCGGGGAGCTGTTTTTT.

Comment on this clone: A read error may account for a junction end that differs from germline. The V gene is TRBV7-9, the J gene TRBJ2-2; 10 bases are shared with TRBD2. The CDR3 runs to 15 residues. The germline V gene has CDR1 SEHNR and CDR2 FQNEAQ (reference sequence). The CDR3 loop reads CSSSWTSGNTGELFF. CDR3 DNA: TGTTCCAGCAGCTGGACTAGCGGGAACACCGGGGAGCTGTTTTTT.

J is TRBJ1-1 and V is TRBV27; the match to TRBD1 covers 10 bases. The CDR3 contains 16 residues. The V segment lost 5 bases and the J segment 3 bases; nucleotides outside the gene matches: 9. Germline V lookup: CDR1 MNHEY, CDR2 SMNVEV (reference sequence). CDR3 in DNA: TGTGCCAGCAGTGCCCAGTTAGGACAGGGGGACACTGAAGCTTTCTTT. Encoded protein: CASSAQLGQGDTEAFF.

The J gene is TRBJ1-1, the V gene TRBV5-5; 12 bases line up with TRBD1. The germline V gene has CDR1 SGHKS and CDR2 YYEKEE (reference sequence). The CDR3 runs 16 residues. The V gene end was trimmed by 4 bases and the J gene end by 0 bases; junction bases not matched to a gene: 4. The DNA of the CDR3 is TGTGCCAGCAGCCCGGGACAGGGGGCCCTGAACACTGAAGCTTTCTTT. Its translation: CASSPGQGALNTEAFF.

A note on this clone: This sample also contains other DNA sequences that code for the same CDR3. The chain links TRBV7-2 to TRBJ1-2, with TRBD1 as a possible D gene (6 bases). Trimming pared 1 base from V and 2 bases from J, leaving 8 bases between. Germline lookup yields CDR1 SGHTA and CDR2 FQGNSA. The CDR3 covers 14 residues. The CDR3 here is CASSLGQGNYGYTF. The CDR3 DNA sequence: TGTGCCAGCAGCTTAGGGCAGGGGAACTATGGCTACACCTTC. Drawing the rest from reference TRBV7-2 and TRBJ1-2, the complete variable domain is GAGVSQSPSNKVTEKGKDVELRCDPISGHTALYWYRQSLGQGLEFLIYFQGNSAPDKSGLPSDRFSAERTGGSVSTLTIQRTQQEDSAVYLCASSLGQGNYGYTFGSGTRLTVV.

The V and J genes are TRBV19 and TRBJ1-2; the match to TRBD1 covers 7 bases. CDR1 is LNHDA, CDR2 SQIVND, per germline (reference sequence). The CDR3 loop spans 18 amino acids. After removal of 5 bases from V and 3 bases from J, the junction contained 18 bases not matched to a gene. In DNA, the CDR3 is TGTGCCAGTAGTCACAGACGGGACAGCCCTTTACACTACTATGGCTACACCTTC. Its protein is CASSHRRDSPLHYYGYTF.

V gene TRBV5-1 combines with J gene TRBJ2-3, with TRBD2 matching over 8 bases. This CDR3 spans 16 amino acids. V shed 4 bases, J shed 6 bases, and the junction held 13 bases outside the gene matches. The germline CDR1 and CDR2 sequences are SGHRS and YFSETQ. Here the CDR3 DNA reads TGCGCCAGCAGCCCCCTCGGGGGGGAGGGGTCGGATACGCAGTATTTT. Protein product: CASSPLGGEGSDTQYF.

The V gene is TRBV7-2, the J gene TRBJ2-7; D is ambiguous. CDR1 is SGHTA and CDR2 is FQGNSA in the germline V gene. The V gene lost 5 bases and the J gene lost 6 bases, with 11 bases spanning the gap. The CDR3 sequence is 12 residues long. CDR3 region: CASSPLSGEQYF. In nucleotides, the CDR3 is TGTGCCAGCAGCCCCCTCTCGGGCGAGCAGTACTTC.

CDR3 loop: CASSPAEQGSAEAFF. The DNA of the CDR3 is TGCGCCAGCAGCCCCGCGGAACAGGGAAGCGCTGAAGCTTTCTTT. The genes are TRBV4-3 and TRBJ1-1; weak D call: TRBD1 (6 bases). Germline V gives CDR1 LGHNA, CDR2 YSLEER. This CDR3 is built from 15 residues. Trimming left V 4 bases short and J 6 bases short, with 18 bases between.

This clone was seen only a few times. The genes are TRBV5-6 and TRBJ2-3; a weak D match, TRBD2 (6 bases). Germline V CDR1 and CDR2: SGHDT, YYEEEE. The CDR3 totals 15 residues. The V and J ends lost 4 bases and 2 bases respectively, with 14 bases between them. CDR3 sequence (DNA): TGTGCCAGCAGCGGGAGTGCGGGGTTCACAGATACGCAGTATTTT. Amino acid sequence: CASSGSAGFTDTQYF.

CDR3 in amino acids: CASSFQGLGSSNQPQHF. The CDR3 bases are TGTGCCAGCAGCTTTCAGGGACTAGGGTCTAGCAATCAGCCCCAGCATTTT. The V call is TRBV7-2, the J call TRBJ1-5; possible D gene TRBD1, 5 bases. Trimming took off 3 bases at V and 0 bases at J, with 15 bases between the two ends. Germline V CDR1 and CDR2: SGHTA, FQGNSA. The CDR3 sequence is 17 residues long.

DNA for the CDR3: TGTGCCAGCAGTCAACCAGGTTCCAATCAGCCCCAGCATTTT. It encodes CASSQPGSNQPQHF. The genes are TRBV2 and TRBJ1-5; D remains unclear. This CDR3 contains 14 residues. V was pared by 5 bases and J by 3 bases, with 11 bases between. Germline V CDR1 and CDR2: SNHLY, FYNNEI.

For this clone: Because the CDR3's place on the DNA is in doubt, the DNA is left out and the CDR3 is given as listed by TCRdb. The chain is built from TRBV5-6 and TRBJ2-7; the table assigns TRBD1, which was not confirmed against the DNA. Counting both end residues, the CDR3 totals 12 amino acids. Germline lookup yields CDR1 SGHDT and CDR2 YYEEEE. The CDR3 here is CASSFGTGASYF.

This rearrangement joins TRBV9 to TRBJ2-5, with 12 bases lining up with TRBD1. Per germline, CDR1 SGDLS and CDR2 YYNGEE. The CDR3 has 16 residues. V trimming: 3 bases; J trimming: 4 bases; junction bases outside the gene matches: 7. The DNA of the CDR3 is TGTGCCAGCAGCGACGGGACAGGGGGCAAGGGAGAGACCCAGTACTTC. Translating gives CASSDGTGGKGETQYF. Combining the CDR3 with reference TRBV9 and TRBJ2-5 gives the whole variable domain DSGVTQTPKHLITATGQRVTLRCSPRSGDLSVYWYQQSLDQGLQFLIQYYNGEERAKGNILERFSAQQFPDLHSELNLSSLELGDSALYFCASSDGTGGKGETQYFGPGTRLLVL.